This T cell receptor (beta chain) stems from a study of CD8+ T cells in alopecia areata. Whole-study results and caveats: The study also sequences resident alphabeta T cells of normal skin in scalp samples.

Treatment here: oral pan-JAK inhibitor, 5-10 mg twice daily. Peripheral blood, together with lesional scalp punch biopsies, was collected from alopecia areata patients. On this clone itself: As yet, its antigen is unknown.

Extraction and reverse transcription of RNA yielded cDNA as the sequencing template. The method was immunoSEQ multiplex PCR; TCRdb's version includes in-frame clones alone and lacks a portion of them. Of approximately 200,000 clones detected, more than 55% appear once; the ten largest clones hold around 3%. From germline, CDR1 is SGDLS and CDR2 YYNGEE. V was trimmed by 0 bases and J by 0 bases, leaving 9 bases between them. The CDR3 extends over 16 amino acids. Here the sequenced sample was CD4+ T cells sorted from blood, taken at week 4, from a patient treated with tofacitinib. The clonotype was recovered from a human donor with alopecia areata. J is TRBJ2-2 and V is TRBV9, with D hard to call. For the CDR3, the DNA is TGTGCCAGCAGCGTAGACGCCTTCGCGAACACCGGGGAGCTGTTTTTT. It encodes CASSVDAFANTGELFF.